Listed here are 14 T cell receptor beta chains from one sample, sequenced in a study of tumour-infiltrating T cells in Burkitt lymphoma. Sequencing was performed with immunoSEQ multiplex PCR; in TCRdb, only in-frame clones are kept and a portion is missing. This sample has over a thousand clones, with about 13% found just once. Sequencing was performed on tumor tissue. These TCRs come from a human donor with Burkitt lymphoma.

The chain joins TRBV6-5 to TRBJ2-3, with 7 bases that match TRBD2. The germline gives CDR1 MNHEY, CDR2 SVGAGI. The ends lost 5 bases at V and 3 bases at J; junction bases unmatched: 8. The CDR3 extends over 15 amino acids. The CDR3 loop is CASSQGLSGTDTQYF. The CDR3 nucleotides read TGTGCCAGCAGTCAGGGACTATCGGGTACAGATACGCAGTATTTT.

This clone was seen more than once but under ten times. The rearrangement uses TRBV19 and TRBJ1-2; TRBD1 is a possible D gene (6 bases). CDR1 LNHDA and CDR2 SQIVND come from the germline V gene (reference sequence). This CDR3 contains 14 residues. V lost 5 bases and J 14 bases, leaving 24 bases between the germline ends. The CDR3 nucleotides are TGTGCCAGTAGTCCCGTATGGGGGCCTTCCAAAAGGACCTTC. Its protein is CASSPVWGPSKRTF.

This clone was observed a handful of times. The V gene is TRBV29-1, the J gene TRBJ2-7, with D tentatively TRBD1 (5 bases). There are 13 residues in the CDR3. The V gene lost 2 bases and the J gene lost 0 bases, with 8 bases spanning the gap. From germline, CDR1 is SQVTM and CDR2 ANQGSEA. CDR3: CSVEKDNSYEQYF. CDR3 sequence (DNA): TGCAGCGTTGAAAAGGACAACTCCTACGAGCAGTACTTC.

This clone has just a few counts. The chain joins TRBV19 to TRBJ1-1; D is uncertain. Germline V gives CDR1 LNHDA, CDR2 SQIVND (reference sequence). V lost 7 bases and J lost 4, with 16 bases in between. The CDR3 is 14 amino acids. The CDR3 bases are TGTGCCAGTACCCTATTGGGATCGGGCACTGAAGCTTTCTTT. Protein: CASTLLGSGTEAFF.

The V and J genes are TRBV6-6 and TRBJ1-1; D is unclear. The CDR3 sequence is 13 residues long. V lost 6 bases and J lost 4, with 12 bases in between. Germline V gene data show CDR1 as MNHNY and CDR2 as SVGAGI (reference sequence). The CDR3 DNA sequence: TGTGCCAGCAGGCCCCCGGGATTCACTGAAGCTTTCTTT. This sequence encodes CASRPPGFTEAFF.

This clone was seen a handful of times. The gene calls are TRBV30 and TRBJ1-4, with D possibly being TRBD1 (5 bases). Germline assignment: CDR1 GTSNPN and CDR2 SVGIG (reference sequence). The CDR3 is made up of 15 amino acids. Between the trimmed V and J ends, which lost 2 bases and 3 bases, there was a span of 13 bases. The CDR3 bases are TGTGCCTGGAGTCCGAACTCAGGGCCTAATGAAAAACTGTTTTTT. Protein product: CAWSPNSGPNEKLFF.

This clone came up a few times. The rearrangement uses TRBV7-2 and TRBJ2-7; no clear D gene. Germline V gene sequence: CDR1 SGHTA, CDR2 FQGNSA. The CDR3 spans 12 residues. The V gene lost 5 bases and the J gene lost 0 bases, with 5 bases spanning the gap. The CDR3 nucleotides read TGTGCCAGCAGCCGAAGCTCCTACGAGCAGTACTTC. Translation: CASSRSSYEQYF. Supplemented by reference TRBV7-2 and TRBJ2-7, the full variable domain reads GAGVSQSPSNKVTEKGKDVELRCDPISGHTALYWYRQSLGQGLEFLIYFQGNSAPDKSGLPSDRFSAERTGGSVSTLTIQRTQQEDSAVYLCASSRSSYEQYFGPGTRLTVT.

The table lists this clone with a few counts. V gene TRBV4-1 combines with J gene TRBJ1-5; 9 bases line up with TRBD1. Germline lookup yields CDR1 MGHRA and CDR2 YSYEKL. Germline trimming cut 5 bases from V and 4 bases from J; bases unmatched to any gene: 6. There are 15 residues in the CDR3. Here the CDR3 reads CASSDSGTGNQPQHF. The CDR3 DNA follows: TGCGCCAGCAGCGATTCCGGGACAGGGAATCAGCCCCAGCATTTT.

The genes are TRBV5-1 and TRBJ1-4; D is uncertain. The CDR3 sequence is 13 residues long. Germline CDR1 reads SGHRS; CDR2 reads YFSETQ. V was shortened by 9 bases and J by 1 base, with 10 bases between the two germline ends. CDR3 sequence reads: CATAAETNEKLFF. The DNA of the CDR3 is TGCGCCACCGCGGCAGAAACTAATGAAAAACTGTTTTTT.

This clone was detected a few times. The chain combines TRBV21-1 with TRBJ2-3. TRBV21-1 is a pseudogene locus. The length of the CDR3 is 16 residues. CDR3 nucleotide sequence: TGTGCCAGCAGCAAGATGGGGGAGCCACACACAGATACGCAGTATTTT. Its protein product is CASSKMGEPHTDTQYF.

This clone came up a few times. The chain carries TRBV7-2 and TRBJ2-2, with unresolved D. CDR3 length: 13 amino acids. Trimming shortened V by 3 bases and J by 6 bases, and 8 bases separated the two germline ends. The germline gives CDR1 SGHTA, CDR2 FQGNSA. The CDR3 protein is CASSLSPAGELFF. CDR3 in DNA: TGTGCCAGCAGCTTGTCTCCGGCCGGGGAGCTGTTTTTT.

This clone was observed a handful of times. The chain is built from TRBV7-2 and TRBJ1-2, with no clear D. In germline, CDR1 is SGHTA, CDR2 FQGNSA. The germline V and J ends were trimmed by 4 bases and 8 bases, with 8 bases remaining between them. The CDR3 covers 11 residues. CDR3 region: CASSYTRGYTF. DNA of the CDR3: TGTGCCAGCAGCTACACTAGAGGCTACACCTTC.

The chain combines TRBV20-1 with TRBJ2-5, with D unresolved. The J call is doubtful: the DNA matches TRBJ2-7 better. The germline gives CDR1 DFQATT, CDR2 SNEGSKA (reference sequence). This CDR3 contains 11 residues. CDR3 in DNA: TGCAGTGCTTCGATCACCTACGAGCAGTACTTC. Protein sequence: CSASITYEQYF.

The chain employs TRBV27 and TRBJ2-1; TRBD1 or TRBD2 may be the D gene (6 bases each). This CDR3 comprises 12 residues. The V and J ends lost 4 bases and 8 bases respectively, with 9 bases between them. Per the germline V gene, CDR1 is MNHEY and CDR2 is SMNVEV (reference sequence). The CDR3 protein is CASSYGGDEQFF. CDR3 nucleotide sequence: TGTGCCAGCAGTTACGGGGGCGATGAGCAGTTCTTC.